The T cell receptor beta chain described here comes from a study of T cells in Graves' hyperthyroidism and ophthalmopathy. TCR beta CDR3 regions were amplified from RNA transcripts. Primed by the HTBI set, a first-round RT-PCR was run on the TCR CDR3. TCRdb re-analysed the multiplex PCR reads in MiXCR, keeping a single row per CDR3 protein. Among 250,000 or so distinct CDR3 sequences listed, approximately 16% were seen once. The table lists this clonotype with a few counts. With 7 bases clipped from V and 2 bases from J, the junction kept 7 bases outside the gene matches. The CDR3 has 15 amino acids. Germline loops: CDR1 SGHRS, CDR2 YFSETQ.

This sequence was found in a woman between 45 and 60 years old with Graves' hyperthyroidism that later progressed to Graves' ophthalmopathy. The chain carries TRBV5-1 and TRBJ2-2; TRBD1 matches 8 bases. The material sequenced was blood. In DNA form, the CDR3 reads TGCGCCAGCGTACCGGGACAGGTTAACACCGGGGAGCTGTTTTTT. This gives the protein CASVPGQVNTGELFF. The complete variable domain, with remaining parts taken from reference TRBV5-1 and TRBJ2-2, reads KAGVTQTPRYLIKTRGQQVTLSCSPISGHRSVSWYQQTPGQGLQFLFEYFSETQRNKGNFPGRFSGRQFSNSRSEMNVSTLELGDSALYLCASVPGQVNTGELFFGEGSRLTVL.